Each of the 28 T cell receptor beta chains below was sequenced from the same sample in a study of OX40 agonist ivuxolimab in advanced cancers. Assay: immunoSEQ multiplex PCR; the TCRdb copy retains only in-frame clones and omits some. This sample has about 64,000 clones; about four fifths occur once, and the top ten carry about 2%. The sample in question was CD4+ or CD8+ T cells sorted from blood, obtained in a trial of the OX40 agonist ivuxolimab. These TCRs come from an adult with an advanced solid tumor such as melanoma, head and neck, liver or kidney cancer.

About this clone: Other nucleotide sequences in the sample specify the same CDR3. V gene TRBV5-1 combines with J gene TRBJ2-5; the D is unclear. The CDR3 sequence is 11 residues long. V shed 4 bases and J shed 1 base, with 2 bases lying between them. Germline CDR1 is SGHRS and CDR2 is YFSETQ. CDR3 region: CASSAQETQYF. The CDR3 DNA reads TGCGCCAGCAGCGCCCAAGAGACCCAGTACTTC.

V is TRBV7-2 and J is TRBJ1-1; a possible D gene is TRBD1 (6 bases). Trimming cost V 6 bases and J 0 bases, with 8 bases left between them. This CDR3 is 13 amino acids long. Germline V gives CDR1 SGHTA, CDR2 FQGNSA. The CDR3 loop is CASRGTLNTEAFF. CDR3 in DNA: TGTGCCAGCAGGGGGACATTGAACACTGAAGCTTTCTTT.

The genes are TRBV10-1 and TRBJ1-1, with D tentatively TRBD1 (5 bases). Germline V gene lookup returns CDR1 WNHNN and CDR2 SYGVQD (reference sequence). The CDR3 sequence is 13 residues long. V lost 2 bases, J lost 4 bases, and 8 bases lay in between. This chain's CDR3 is CASSESQGTEAFF. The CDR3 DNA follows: TGCGCCAGCAGTGAGAGCCAGGGCACTGAAGCTTTCTTT.

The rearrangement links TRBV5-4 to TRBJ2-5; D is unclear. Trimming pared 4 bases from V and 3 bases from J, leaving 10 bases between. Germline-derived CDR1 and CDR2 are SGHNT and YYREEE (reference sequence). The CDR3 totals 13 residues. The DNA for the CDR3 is TGTGCCAGCAGCACAGACGTTGAAGAGACCCAGTACTTC. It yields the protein CASSTDVEETQYF.

The CDR3 region has the DNA TGCGCCAGCAGCTTGTCCCGAGGCGGGAGGCGACCAGAGACCCAGTACTTC. Its protein is CASSLSRGGRRPETQYF. The chain joins TRBV5-1 to TRBJ2-5, with TRBD2 matching over 8 bases. The V gene's germline CDR1 is SGHRS and CDR2 YFSETQ. Unmatched junction bases numbered 12, after V lost 1 base and J lost 4 bases. CDR3 length: 17 amino acids.

In nucleotides, the CDR3 is TGTGCCAGCAGTCGGGCAGGGATCGGCTACACCTTC. The encoded protein is CASSRAGIGYTF. This sequence joins TRBV27 and TRBJ1-2; D perhaps matches TRBD1 (5 bases). CDR1 and CDR2 from the germline V gene are MNHEY and SMNVEV (reference sequence). The CDR3 length is 12 residues. V gave up 5 bases and J gave up 8 bases, with 12 bases separating them.

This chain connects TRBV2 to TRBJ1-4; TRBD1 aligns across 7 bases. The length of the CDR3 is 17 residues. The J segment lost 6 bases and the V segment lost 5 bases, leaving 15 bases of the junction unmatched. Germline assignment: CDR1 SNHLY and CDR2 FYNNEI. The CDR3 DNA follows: TGTGCCAGCAGTACCGCCGGGACAGCAGGGCGAGATGAAAAACTGTTTTTT. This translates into CASSTAGTAGRDEKLFF.

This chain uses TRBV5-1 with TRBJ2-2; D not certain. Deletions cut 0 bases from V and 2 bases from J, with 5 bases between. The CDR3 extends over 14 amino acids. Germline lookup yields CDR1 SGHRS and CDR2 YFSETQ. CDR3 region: CASSLEGNTGELFF. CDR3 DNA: TGCGCCAGCAGCTTGGAGGGTAACACCGGGGAGCTGTTTTTT.

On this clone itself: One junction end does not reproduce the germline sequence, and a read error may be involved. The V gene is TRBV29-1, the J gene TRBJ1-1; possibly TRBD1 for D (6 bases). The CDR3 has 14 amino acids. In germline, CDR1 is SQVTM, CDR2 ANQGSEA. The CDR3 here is CSVEGQQRTTEAFF. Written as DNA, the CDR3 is TGCAGCGTGGAAGGACAGCAAAGAACCACTGAAGCTTTCTTT.

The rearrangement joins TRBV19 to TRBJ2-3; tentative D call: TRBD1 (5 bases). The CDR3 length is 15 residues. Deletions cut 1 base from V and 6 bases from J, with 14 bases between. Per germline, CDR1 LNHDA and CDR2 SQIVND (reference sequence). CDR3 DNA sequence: TGTGCCAGTAGTATAGCCCGTGGGGCCAGTGATACGCAGTATTTT. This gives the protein CASSIARGASDTQYF. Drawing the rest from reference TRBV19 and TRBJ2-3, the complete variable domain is DGGITQSPKYLFRKEGQNVTLSCEQNLNHDAMYWYRQDPGQGLRLIYYSQIVNDFQKGDIAEGYSVSREKKESFPLTVTSAQKNPTAFYLCASSIARGASDTQYFGPGTRLTVL.

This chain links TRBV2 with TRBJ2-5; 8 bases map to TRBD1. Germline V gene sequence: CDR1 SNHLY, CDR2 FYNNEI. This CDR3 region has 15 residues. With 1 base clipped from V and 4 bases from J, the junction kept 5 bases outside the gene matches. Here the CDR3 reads CASSEDRGVGETQYF. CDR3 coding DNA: TGTGCCAGCAGTGAAGACAGGGGGGTGGGAGAGACCCAGTACTTC.

CDR3 sequence (DNA): TGTGCCAGTAGTCGGGCGGTGGATAGCAGGGAGACCCAGTACTTC. Protein product: CASSRAVDSRETQYF. This rearrangement joins TRBV19 to TRBJ2-5, with unresolved D. This CDR3 is built from 15 residues. The germline V and J ends were trimmed by 5 bases and 5 bases, with 18 bases remaining between them. CDR1 is LNHDA and CDR2 is SQIVND in the germline V gene (reference sequence).

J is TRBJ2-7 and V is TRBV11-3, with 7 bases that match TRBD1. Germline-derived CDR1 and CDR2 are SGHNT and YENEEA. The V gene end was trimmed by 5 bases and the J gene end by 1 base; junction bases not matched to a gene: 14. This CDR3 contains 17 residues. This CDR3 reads CASSVLGTVRVSYEQYF. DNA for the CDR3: TGTGCCAGCAGCGTTTTGGGGACAGTTAGAGTTTCCTACGAGCAGTACTTC. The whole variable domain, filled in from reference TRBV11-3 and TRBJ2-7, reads EAGVVQSPRYKIIEKKQPVAFWCNPISGHNTLYWYLQNLGQGPELLIRYENEEAVDDSQLPKDRFSAERLKGVDSTLKIQPAELGDSAVYLCASSVLGTVRVSYEQYFGPGTRLTVT.

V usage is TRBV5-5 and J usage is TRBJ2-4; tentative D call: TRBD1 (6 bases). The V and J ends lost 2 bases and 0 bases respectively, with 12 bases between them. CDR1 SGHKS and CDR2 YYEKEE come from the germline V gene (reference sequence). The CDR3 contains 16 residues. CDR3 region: CASSLGTNLAKNIQYF. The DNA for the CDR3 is TGTGCCAGCAGCTTAGGGACAAACCTAGCCAAAAACATTCAGTACTTC.

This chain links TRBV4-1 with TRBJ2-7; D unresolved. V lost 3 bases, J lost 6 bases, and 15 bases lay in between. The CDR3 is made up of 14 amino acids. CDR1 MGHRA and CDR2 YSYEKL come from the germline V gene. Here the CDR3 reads CASSQGIRGIEQYF. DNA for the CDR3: TGCGCCAGCAGCCAGGGGATTCGAGGTATCGAGCAGTACTTC.

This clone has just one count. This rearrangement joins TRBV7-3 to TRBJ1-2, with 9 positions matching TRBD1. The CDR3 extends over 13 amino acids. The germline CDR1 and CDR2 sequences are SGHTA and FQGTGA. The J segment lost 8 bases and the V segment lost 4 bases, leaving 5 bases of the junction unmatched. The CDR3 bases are TGTGCCAGCAGCTATGGACAGGGGCGAGGCTACACCTTC. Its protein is CASSYGQGRGYTF.

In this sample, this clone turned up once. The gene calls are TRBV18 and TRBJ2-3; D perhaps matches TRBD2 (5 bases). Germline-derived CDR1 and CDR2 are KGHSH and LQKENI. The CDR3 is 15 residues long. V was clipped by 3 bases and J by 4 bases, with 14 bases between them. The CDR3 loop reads CASSPRDGGADTQYF. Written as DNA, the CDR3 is TGTGCCAGCTCACCCCGGGATGGTGGGGCAGATACGCAGTATTTT.

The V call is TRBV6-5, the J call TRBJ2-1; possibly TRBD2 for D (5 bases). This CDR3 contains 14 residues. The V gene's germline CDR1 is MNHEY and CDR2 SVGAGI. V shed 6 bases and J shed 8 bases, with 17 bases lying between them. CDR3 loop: CASRSPSGFDEQFF. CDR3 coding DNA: TGTGCCAGCAGAAGCCCTTCGGGGTTCGATGAGCAGTTCTTC.

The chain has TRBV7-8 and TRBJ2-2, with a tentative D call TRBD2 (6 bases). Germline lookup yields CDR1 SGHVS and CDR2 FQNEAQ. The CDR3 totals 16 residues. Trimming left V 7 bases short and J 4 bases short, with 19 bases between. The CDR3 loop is CASTFLIGRGTGELFF. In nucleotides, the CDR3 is TGTGCCAGCACCTTCCTCATCGGGCGGGGCACCGGGGAGCTGTTTTTT.

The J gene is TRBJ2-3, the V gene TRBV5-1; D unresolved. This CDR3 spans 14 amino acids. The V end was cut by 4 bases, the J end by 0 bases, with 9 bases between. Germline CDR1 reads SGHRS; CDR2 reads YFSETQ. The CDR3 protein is CASSVLPSTDTQYF. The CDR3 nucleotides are TGCGCCAGCAGCGTACTTCCTAGCACAGATACGCAGTATTTT. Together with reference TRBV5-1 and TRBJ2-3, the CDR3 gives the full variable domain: KAGVTQTPRYLIKTRGQQVTLSCSPISGHRSVSWYQQTPGQGLQFLFEYFSETQRNKGNFPGRFSGRQFSNSRSEMNVSTLELGDSALYLCASSVLPSTDTQYFGPGTRLTVL.

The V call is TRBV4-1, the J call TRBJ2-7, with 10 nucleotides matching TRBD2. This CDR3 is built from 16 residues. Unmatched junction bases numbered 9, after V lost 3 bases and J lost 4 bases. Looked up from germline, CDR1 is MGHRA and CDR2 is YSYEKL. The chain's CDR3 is CASSHLPSGSLYEQYF. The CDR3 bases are TGCGCCAGCAGCCACCTTCCTAGCGGGAGTTTATACGAGCAGTACTTC.

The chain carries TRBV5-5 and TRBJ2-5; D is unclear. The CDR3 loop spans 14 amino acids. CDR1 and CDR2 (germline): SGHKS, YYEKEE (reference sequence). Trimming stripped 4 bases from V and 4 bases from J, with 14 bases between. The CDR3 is CASSRTSFRETQYF. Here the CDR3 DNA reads TGTGCCAGCAGCCGCACATCGTTCAGAGAGACCCAGTACTTC.

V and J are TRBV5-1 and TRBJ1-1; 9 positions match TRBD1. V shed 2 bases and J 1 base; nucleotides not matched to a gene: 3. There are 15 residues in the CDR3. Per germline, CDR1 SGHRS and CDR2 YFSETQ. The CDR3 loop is CASSLGTGRNTEAFF. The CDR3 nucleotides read TGCGCCAGCAGCTTAGGGACAGGGAGGAACACTGAAGCTTTCTTT. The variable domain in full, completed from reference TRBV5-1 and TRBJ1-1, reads KAGVTQTPRYLIKTRGQQVTLSCSPISGHRSVSWYQQTPGQGLQFLFEYFSETQRNKGNFPGRFSGRQFSNSRSEMNVSTLELGDSALYLCASSLGTGRNTEAFFGQGTRLTVV.

The CDR3: CASSLSRGYEQYF. In DNA, the CDR3 is TGTGCCAGCAGTTTATCACGCGGCTACGAGCAGTACTTC. The chain uses TRBV27 and TRBJ2-7; no clear D. Trimming pared 0 bases from V and 3 bases from J, leaving 6 bases between. The germline CDR1 and CDR2 sequences are MNHEY and SMNVEV (reference sequence). The CDR3 is made up of 13 amino acids.

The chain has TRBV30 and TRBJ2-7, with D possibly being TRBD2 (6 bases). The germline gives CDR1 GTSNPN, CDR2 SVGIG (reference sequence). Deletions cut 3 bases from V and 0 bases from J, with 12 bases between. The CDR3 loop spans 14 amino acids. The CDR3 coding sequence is TGTGCCTGGAGCCCAAGCGGGCGCTCCTACGAGCAGTACTTC. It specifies CAWSPSGRSYEQYF.

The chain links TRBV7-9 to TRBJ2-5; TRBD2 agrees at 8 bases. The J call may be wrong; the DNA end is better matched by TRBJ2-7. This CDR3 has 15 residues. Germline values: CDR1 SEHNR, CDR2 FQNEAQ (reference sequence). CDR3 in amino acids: CASSLTGTRFYEQYF. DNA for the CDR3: TGTGCCAGCAGCTTAACAGGGACTAGGTTCTACGAGCAGTACTTC.

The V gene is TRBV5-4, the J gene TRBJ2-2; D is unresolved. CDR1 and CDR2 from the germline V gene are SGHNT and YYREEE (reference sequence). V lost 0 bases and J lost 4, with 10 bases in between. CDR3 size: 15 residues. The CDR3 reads CASSLGSTFTGELFF. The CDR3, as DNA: TGTGCCAGCAGCTTGGGATCCACTTTCACCGGGGAGCTGTTTTTT.

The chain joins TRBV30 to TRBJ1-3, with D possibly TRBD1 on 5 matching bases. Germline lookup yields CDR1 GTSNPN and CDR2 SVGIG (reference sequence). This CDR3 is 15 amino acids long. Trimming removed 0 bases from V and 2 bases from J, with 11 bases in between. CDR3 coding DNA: TGTGCCTGGAGTGTTTCAAGGGACCCTGGAAACACCATATATTTT. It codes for CAWSVSRDPGNTIYF.